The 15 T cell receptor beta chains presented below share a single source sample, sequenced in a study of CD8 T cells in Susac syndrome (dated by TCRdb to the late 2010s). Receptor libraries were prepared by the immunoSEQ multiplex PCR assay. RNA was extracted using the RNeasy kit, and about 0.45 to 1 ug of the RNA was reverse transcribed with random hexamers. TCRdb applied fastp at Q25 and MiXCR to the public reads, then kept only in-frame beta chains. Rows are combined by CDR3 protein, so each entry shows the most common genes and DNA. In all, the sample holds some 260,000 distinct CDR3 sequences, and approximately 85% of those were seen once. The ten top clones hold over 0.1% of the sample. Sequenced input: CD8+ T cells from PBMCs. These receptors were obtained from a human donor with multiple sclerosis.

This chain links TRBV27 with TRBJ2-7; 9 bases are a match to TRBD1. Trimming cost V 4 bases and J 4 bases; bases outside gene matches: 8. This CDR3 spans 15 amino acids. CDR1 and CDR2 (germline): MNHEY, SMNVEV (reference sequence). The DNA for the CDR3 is TGTGCCAGCAGTTACCAAAGACAGGGGGGGTACGAGCAGTACTTC. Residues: CASSYQRQGGYEQYF.

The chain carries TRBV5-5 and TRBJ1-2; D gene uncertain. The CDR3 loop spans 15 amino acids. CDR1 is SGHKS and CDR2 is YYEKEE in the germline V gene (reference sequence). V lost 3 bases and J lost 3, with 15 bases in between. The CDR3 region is CASSSPVGSYYGYTF. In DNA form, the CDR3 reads TGTGCCAGCAGCTCACCCGTCGGCAGCTACTATGGCTACACCTTC.

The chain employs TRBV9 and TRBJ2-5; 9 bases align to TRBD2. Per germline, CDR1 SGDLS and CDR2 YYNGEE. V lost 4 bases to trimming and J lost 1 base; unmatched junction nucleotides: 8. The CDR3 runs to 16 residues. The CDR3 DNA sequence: TGTGCCAGCAGCTCCTCGACTAGCGGACTCCAAGAGACCCAGTACTTC. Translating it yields CASSSSTSGLQETQYF.

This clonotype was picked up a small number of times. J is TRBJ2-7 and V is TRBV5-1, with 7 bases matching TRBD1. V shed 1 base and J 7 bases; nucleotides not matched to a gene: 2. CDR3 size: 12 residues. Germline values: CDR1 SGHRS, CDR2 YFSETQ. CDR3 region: CASSLKQGEQYF. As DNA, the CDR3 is TGCGCCAGCAGCTTGAAACAGGGGGAGCAGTACTTC.

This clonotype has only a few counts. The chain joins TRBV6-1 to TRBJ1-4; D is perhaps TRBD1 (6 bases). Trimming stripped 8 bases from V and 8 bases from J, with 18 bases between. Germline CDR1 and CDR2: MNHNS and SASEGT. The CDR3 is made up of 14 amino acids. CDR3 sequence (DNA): TGTGCCAGCGTACACAGGGCTCTAGACGAAAAACTGTTTTTT. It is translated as CASVHRALDEKLFF.

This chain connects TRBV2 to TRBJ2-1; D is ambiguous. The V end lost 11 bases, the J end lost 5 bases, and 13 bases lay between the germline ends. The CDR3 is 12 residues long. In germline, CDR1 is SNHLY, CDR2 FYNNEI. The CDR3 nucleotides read TGTGCCCATAGGTCCCGGGACAATGAGCAGTTCTTC. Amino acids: CAHRSRDNEQFF.

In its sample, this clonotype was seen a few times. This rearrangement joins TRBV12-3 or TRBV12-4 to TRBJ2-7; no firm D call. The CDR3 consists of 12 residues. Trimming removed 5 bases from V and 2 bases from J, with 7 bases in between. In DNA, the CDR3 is TGTGCCAGCAGTGGCAGGACCTACGAGCAGTACTTC. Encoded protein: CASSGRTYEQYF.

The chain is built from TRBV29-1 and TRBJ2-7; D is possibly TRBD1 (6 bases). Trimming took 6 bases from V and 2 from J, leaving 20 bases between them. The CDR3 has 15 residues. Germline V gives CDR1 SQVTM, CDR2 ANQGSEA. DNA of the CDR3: TGCAGCGTCTTAGGGGATGGGGGCGTAACCTACGAGCAGTACTTC. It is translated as CSVLGDGGVTYEQYF.

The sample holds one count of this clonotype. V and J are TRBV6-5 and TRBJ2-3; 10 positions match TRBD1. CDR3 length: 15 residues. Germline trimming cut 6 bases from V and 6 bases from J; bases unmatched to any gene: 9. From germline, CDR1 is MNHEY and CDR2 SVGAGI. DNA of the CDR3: TGTGCCAGCAGCCCTCCCGGGACAGGGGACGATACGCAGTATTTT. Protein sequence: CASSPPGTGDDTQYF.

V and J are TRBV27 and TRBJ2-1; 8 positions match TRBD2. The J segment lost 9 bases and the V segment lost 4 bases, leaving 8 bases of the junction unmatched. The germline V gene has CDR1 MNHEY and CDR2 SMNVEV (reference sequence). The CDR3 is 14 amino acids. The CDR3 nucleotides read TGTGCCAGCAGTTCGGGCGGGAGGTGGGCTGAGCAGTTCTTC. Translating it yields CASSSGGRWAEQFF.

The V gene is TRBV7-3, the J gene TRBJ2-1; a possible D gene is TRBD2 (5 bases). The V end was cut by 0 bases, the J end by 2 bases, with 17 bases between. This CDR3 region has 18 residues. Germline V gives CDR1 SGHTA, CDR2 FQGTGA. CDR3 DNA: TGTGCCAGCAGCTTAACAGGCTTGCGGGCCGCTCCCTACAATGAGCAGTTCTTC. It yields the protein CASSLTGLRAAPYNEQFF.

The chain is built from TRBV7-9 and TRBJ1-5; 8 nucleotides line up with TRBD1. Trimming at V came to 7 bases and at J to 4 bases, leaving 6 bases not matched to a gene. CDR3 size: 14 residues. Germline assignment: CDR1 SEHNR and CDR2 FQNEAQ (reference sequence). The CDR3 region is CASTTGGTNQPQHF. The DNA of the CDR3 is TGTGCCAGCACCACAGGGGGAACGAATCAGCCCCAGCATTTT.

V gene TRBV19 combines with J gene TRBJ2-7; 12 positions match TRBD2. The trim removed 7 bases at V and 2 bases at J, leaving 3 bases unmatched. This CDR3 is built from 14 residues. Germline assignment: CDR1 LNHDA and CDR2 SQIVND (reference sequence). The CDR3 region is CASTRTSGTYEQYF. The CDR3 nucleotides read TGTGCCAGTACTCGGACTAGCGGGACCTACGAGCAGTACTTC.

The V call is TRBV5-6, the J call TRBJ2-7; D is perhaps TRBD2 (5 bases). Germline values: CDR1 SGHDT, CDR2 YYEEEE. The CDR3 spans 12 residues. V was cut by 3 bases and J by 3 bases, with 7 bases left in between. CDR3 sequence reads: CASSWESYEQYF. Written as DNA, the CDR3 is TGTGCCAGCAGCTGGGAGAGCTACGAGCAGTACTTC.

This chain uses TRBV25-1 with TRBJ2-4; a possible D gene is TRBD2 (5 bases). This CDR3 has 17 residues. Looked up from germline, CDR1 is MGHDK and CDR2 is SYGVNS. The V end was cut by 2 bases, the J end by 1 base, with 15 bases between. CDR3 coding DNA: TGTGCCAGCAGTGAACCGGAAGCGGACCCCGCCAAAAACATTCAGTACTTC. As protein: CASSEPEADPAKNIQYF. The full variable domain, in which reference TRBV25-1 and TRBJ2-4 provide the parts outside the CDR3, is EADIYQTPRYLVIGTGKKITLECSQTMGHDKMYWYQQDPGMELHLIHYSYGVNSTEKGDLSSESTVSRIRTEHFPLTLESARPSHTSQYLCASSEPEADPAKNIQYFGAGTRLSVL.